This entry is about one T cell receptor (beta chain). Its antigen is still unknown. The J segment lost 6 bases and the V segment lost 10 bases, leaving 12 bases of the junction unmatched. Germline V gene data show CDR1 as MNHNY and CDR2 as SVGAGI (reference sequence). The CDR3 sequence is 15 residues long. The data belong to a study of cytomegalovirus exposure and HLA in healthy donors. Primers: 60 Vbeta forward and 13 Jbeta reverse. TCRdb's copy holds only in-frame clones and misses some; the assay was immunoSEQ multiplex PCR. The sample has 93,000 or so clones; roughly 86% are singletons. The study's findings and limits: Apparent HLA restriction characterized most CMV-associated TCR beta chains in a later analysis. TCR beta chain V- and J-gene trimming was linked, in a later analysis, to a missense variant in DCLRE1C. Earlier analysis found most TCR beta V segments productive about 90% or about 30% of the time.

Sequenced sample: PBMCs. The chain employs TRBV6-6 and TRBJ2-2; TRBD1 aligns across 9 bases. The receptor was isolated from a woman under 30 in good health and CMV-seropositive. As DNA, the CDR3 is TGTGCCACGCCCACCGGGACAGGGATCGCCGGGGAGCTGTTTTTT. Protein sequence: CATPTGTGIAGELFF.